What follows are 30 T cell receptor beta chains derived from one specimen sequenced in a study of blood T cells in healthy people across ages (dated by TCRdb to 2014 to 2015). Libraries were built with 5' RACE. Reads for this sample came from an Illumina HiSeq 2500. A second PCR of roughly 6 to 12 cycles was performed with a sample-barcoded 5' primer and a J-beta primer mix. The public sequencing data were trimmed at Q25 with fastp and processed into clonotypes with MiXCR by TCRdb, which kept only in-frame beta chains. Entries that share a CDR3 protein sequence are merged under the most common genes and DNA. The sample data list 1.5 million to 1.8 million distinct CDR3 sequences, and roughly 43% of these were observed just once. Jointly, the top ten make up about 4.1% of the sample. The sequencing input was blood. The receptor source for this set is a woman between 18 and 29 years old in good health.

This clonotype was detected only once. The genes are TRBV5-5 and TRBJ2-4, with TRBD1 as a possible D gene (6 bases). Germline V lookup: CDR1 SGHKS, CDR2 YYEKEE (reference sequence). The CDR3 extends over 14 amino acids. Trimming removed 1 base at V and 13 bases at J, with 18 bases between. The CDR3 DNA reads as TGTGCCAGCAGCTTGCGCCAGGGGAACTACGAACAGTACTTC. Its protein product is CASSLRQGNYEQYF.

The V gene is TRBV4-3, the J gene TRBJ2-7, with 9 bases lining up with TRBD2. V dropped 4 bases and J dropped 2; count of bases not matched to a gene: 6. The CDR3 runs 15 residues. CDR1 LGHNA and CDR2 YSLEER come from the germline V gene. The CDR3 loop reads CASSPGTSRTYEQYF. The CDR3 DNA follows: TGCGCCAGCAGCCCGGGGACTAGCCGGACCTACGAGCAGTACTTC.

The chain couples TRBV6-6 to TRBJ2-1, with unresolved D. CDR1 is MNHNY, CDR2 SVGAGI, per germline (reference sequence). The V end was cut by 0 bases, the J end by 0 bases, with 6 bases between. The CDR3 totals 15 residues. The CDR3 region is CASSYSAGSYNEQFF. CDR3 coding DNA: TGTGCCAGCAGTTACTCTGCAGGCTCCTACAATGAGCAGTTCTTC.

The chain recombines TRBV29-1 with TRBJ2-7; tentatively, D is TRBD2 (6 bases). With the DNA end fitting TRBJ2-5 better, the J assignment may be wrong. Germline CDR1 SQVTM, CDR2 ANQGSEA. The CDR3 is 13 residues long. Written as DNA, the CDR3 is TGCAGCACGCGGGACGCGATGGGAGAGACCCAGTACTTC. It encodes CSTRDAMGETQYF.

The chain combines TRBV4-2 with TRBJ2-3; D unresolved. The germline gives CDR1 LGHNA, CDR2 YNFKEQ. V was cut by 2 bases and J by 0 bases, with 6 bases left in between. The CDR3 totals 14 residues. Here the CDR3 reads CASSQYLSTDTQYF. The CDR3 DNA reads as TGTGCCAGCAGCCAATATTTAAGCACAGATACGCAGTATTTT.

The V and J genes are TRBV4-3 and TRBJ2-3; the D gene is possibly TRBD2 (5 bases). This CDR3 region has 16 residues. CDR1 and CDR2 (germline): LGHNA, YSLEER. V shed 0 bases and J shed 0 bases, with 10 bases lying between them. CDR3 nucleotide sequence: TGCGCCAGCAGCCAAGATGGAGGCGGTAGCACAGATACGCAGTATTTT. This encodes CASSQDGGGSTDTQYF.

This clonotype appeared once. V usage is TRBV6-1 and J usage is TRBJ2-2, with a possible D match to TRBD1 (6 bases). From germline, CDR1 is MNHNS and CDR2 SASEGT. V was pared by 0 bases and J by 5 bases, with 10 bases between. The CDR3 contains 15 residues. The CDR3 DNA reads TGTGCCAGCAGTGAAGCGTTGGGGGCTACCGGGGAGCTGTTTTTT. Translating it yields CASSEALGATGELFF.

V is TRBV6-5 and J is TRBJ1-2; no clear D gene. The V gene's germline CDR1 is MNHEY and CDR2 SVGAGI. V was clipped by 0 bases and J by 4 bases, with 9 bases between them. The CDR3 runs 14 residues. Written as DNA, the CDR3 is TGTGCCAGCAGTTACTCGGAGGGATTCTATGGCTACACCTTC. Translated, it gives CASSYSEGFYGYTF.

This clonotype was seen more than once but under ten times. The chain employs TRBV20-1 and TRBJ1-3; D unresolved. This CDR3 region has 13 residues. Germline V gene data show CDR1 as DFQATT and CDR2 as SNEGSKA (reference sequence). The V end lost 5 bases, the J end lost 2 bases, and 10 bases lay between the germline ends. The CDR3 DNA sequence: TGCAGTGCTGAGACTGGGGCTGGAAACACCATATATTTT. Residues: CSAETGAGNTIYF.

This clonotype was detected a few times. The chain uses TRBV29-1 and TRBJ2-3; 9 bases align to TRBD2. The V gene's germline CDR1 is SQVTM and CDR2 ANQGSEA. CDR3 length: 15 amino acids. The CDR3: CGAKRLAASTDTQYF. The CDR3 DNA reads as TGCGGCGCTAAAAGACTAGCGGCGAGCACAGATACGCAGTATTTT.

This rearrangement joins TRBV20-1 to TRBJ2-1, with 10 nucleotides matching TRBD1. Germline CDR1 and CDR2: DFQATT and SNEGSKA (reference sequence). The CDR3 has 14 amino acids. Losses at the gene ends were 6 bases for V and 5 bases for J; bases not matched to a gene: 7. The CDR3 reads CSATIGTGDNEQFF. The CDR3 coding sequence is TGCAGTGCAACAATCGGGACAGGGGACAATGAGCAGTTCTTC.

The table lists this clonotype with a few counts. The CDR3 sequence is CAISAGRGDTEAFF. In DNA, the CDR3 is TGTGCCATCAGTGCCGGGAGAGGTGACACTGAAGCTTTCTTT. The rearrangement links TRBV10-3 to TRBJ1-1; the D is unclear. This CDR3 has 14 amino acids. CDR1 is ENHRY, CDR2 SYGVKD, per germline. The V and J ends lost 4 bases and 3 bases respectively, with 12 bases between them.

This clonotype has ten or more counts. V and J are TRBV10-2 and TRBJ2-3; 13 nucleotides align to TRBD2. The CDR3 spans 17 residues. J was trimmed by 0 bases and V by 6 bases; bases with no gene match: 6. The V gene's germline CDR1 is WSHSY and CDR2 SAAADI. The CDR3 DNA is TGCGCCAGCAGCGGACTAGCGGGGGCTACTAGCACAGATACGCAGTATTTT. Protein: CASSGLAGATSTDTQYF.

Here the CDR3 reads CASSLGGTASTDTQYF. The CDR3 DNA reads TGTGCCAGCAGCTTAGGCGGGACAGCTAGCACAGATACGCAGTATTTT. The gene calls are TRBV11-3 and TRBJ2-3; tentative D call: TRBD1 (7 bases). The CDR3 covers 16 residues. Germline V lookup: CDR1 SGHNT, CDR2 YENEEA. V was cut by 1 base and J by 0 bases, with 11 bases left in between.

Note on this clonotype: At one of its ends the junction is not consistent with the germline gene, which may arise from a read error. The chain links TRBV7-2 to TRBJ1-2; D gene uncertain. Germline V gene data show CDR1 as SGHTA and CDR2 as FQGNSA. The CDR3 extends over 14 amino acids. CDR3 sequence reads: CASSLEATVYGHTF. CDR3 DNA sequence: TGTGCCAGCAGCTTAGAGGCCACAGTCTATGGCCACACCTTC.

V is TRBV28 and J is TRBJ1-1; TRBD1 matches 8 bases. The germline V gene has CDR1 MDHEN and CDR2 SYDVKM. Losses at the gene ends were 7 bases for V and 0 bases for J; bases not matched to a gene: 4. The CDR3 is 14 amino acids. CDR3 in DNA: TGTGCCAGCAACAGGGGGAACATGAACACTGAAGCTTTCTTT. Translated, it gives CASNRGNMNTEAFF.

In this sample, this clonotype turned up a few times. The J gene is TRBJ2-6, the V gene TRBV4-1; possible D gene TRBD1, 6 bases. Germline loops: CDR1 MGHRA, CDR2 YSYEKL. V dropped 4 bases and J dropped 4 bases, with 23 bases sitting between them. This CDR3 comprises 19 residues. The CDR3 spells CASSLNRDSIGVGANVLTF. Here the CDR3 DNA reads TGCGCCAGCAGCCTAAACAGGGATTCAATAGGTGTGGGGGCCAACGTCCTGACTTTC.

The CDR3 is CASSSGPIRGYTF. CDR3 DNA sequence: TGTGCCAGCAGCTCCGGGCCCATCAGGGGCTACACCTTC. The chain is built from TRBV7-9 and TRBJ1-2; the D is unclear. V lost 4 bases, J lost 8 bases, and 14 bases lay in between. The CDR3 has 13 amino acids. Germline V lookup: CDR1 SEHNR, CDR2 FQNEAQ (reference sequence).

This chain links TRBV7-7 with TRBJ2-3; D gene ambiguous. The germline gives CDR1 SSHAT, CDR2 FNYEAQ (reference sequence). This CDR3 has 11 amino acids. The CDR3 DNA is TGTGCTATCGGAGAAGCAGATACGCAGTATTTT. Amino acid sequence: CAIGEADTQYF.

V and J are TRBV28 and TRBJ2-5; no clear D. The CDR3 covers 14 residues. Trimming removed 3 bases at V and 5 bases at J, with 13 bases between. Germline V gene sequence: CDR1 MDHEN, CDR2 SYDVKM. CDR3 residues: CASSLRGRWETQYF. CDR3 nucleotide sequence: TGTGCCAGCAGTTTGAGAGGCCGGTGGGAGACCCAGTACTTC.

This clonotype was counted only a few times. V and J are TRBV6-5 and TRBJ2-7; TRBD2 aligns across 12 bases. The CDR3 covers 15 residues. Looked up from germline, CDR1 is MNHEY and CDR2 is SVGAGI. V dropped 5 bases and J dropped 3; count of bases not matched to a gene: 5. The CDR3 sequence: CASSDRTSGIYEQYF. The CDR3 DNA follows: TGTGCCAGCAGTGATCGGACTAGCGGGATCTACGAGCAGTACTTC.

The chain is built from TRBV20-1 and TRBJ1-1; D is uncertain. The germline V and J ends were trimmed by 5 bases and 7 bases, with 17 bases remaining between them. CDR3 length equals 13 residues. In germline, CDR1 is DFQATT, CDR2 SNEGSKA (reference sequence). DNA of the CDR3: TGCAGTGCTTACAAGGAATTAGGTGTTGAAGCTTTCTTT. This translates into CSAYKELGVEAFF.

The genes are TRBV12-3 or TRBV12-4 and TRBJ1-2, with D uncertain. Trimming stripped 7 bases from V and 4 bases from J, with 10 bases between. The CDR3 is 12 amino acids. CDR3 DNA sequence: TGTGCCAGCACCGATGGGAGCTATGGCTACACCTTC. It codes for CASTDGSYGYTF.

This clonotype was seen more than once but under ten times. This chain uses TRBV3-1 with TRBJ1-1, with TRBD1 identical over 7 bases. This CDR3 contains 15 residues. CDR1 LGHDT and CDR2 YNNKEL come from the germline V gene (reference sequence). V was clipped by 1 base and J by 5 bases; unmatched bases: 7. The DNA of the CDR3 is TGTGCCAGCAGCCAAGGTTCGACAGGGTGGACTGAAGCTTTCTTT. Translation gives CASSQGSTGWTEAFF.

This clonotype was found many times. A read error may account for a junction end that differs from germline. V and J are TRBV12-3 or TRBV12-4 and TRBJ1-5, with unresolved D. The CDR3 loop spans 14 amino acids. CDR3 sequence (DNA): TGTGCCAGCAGCTTAGGTCATAGCAATCAGCCCCAGCATTTT. As protein: CASSLGHSNQPQHF.

The J gene is TRBJ2-1, the V gene TRBV7-2, with D uncertain. This CDR3 has 14 residues. In germline, CDR1 is SGHTA, CDR2 FQGNSA. Trimming shortened V by 0 bases and J by 9 bases, and 12 bases separated the two germline ends. The CDR3 loop is CASSLAAEVGEQFF. CDR3 coding DNA: TGTGCCAGCAGCTTAGCGGCGGAAGTAGGTGAGCAGTTCTTC.

This clonotype has a handful of counts. The rearrangement links TRBV4-3 to TRBJ2-5; no clear D. Trimming shortened V by 0 bases and J by 5 bases, and 13 bases separated the two germline ends. This CDR3 comprises 15 residues. Germline V gene sequence: CDR1 LGHNA, CDR2 YSLEER. The CDR3 DNA reads TGCGCCAGCAGCCAAGAATATCATTTGGGGGAGACCCAGTACTTC. This gives the protein CASSQEYHLGETQYF.

V gene TRBV12-3 or TRBV12-4 combines with J gene TRBJ2-2; 7 nucleotides agree with TRBD2. The length of the CDR3 is 17 residues. V lost 0 bases, J lost 0 bases, and 4 bases stayed unmatched. The CDR3 protein is CASSLASRGANTGELFF. In DNA form, the CDR3 reads TGTGCCAGCAGTTTAGCGTCCCGGGGGGCGAACACCGGGGAGCTGTTTTTT.

The chain recombines TRBV5-5 with TRBJ1-6, with D uncertain. Germline assignment: CDR1 SGHKS and CDR2 YYEKEE (reference sequence). V lost 0 bases, J lost 10 bases, and 14 bases lay in between. CDR3 length: 15 residues. CDR3 DNA: TGTGCCAGCAGCTTGGTAGTGACATCGGGCTCACCCCTCCACTTT. Its protein is CASSLVVTSGSPLHF.

The chain recombines TRBV3-1 with TRBJ2-7; 11 nucleotides match TRBD1. This CDR3 spans 17 amino acids. Germline CDR1 LGHDT, CDR2 YNNKEL (reference sequence). V dropped 0 bases and J dropped 4; count of bases not matched to a gene: 8. The CDR3 reads CASSQDWGTGGSYEQYF. In nucleotides, the CDR3 is TGTGCCAGCAGCCAAGATTGGGGGACAGGGGGTAGTTACGAGCAGTACTTC.